The TCR beta chain under discussion was sequenced for a study of TIL therapy for anti-PD-1-resistant metastatic lung cancer. Study background: Median patient age was approximately 58, ranging about 38-80 years.

V lost 2 bases to trimming and J lost 0 bases, with 8 bases between them. CDR1 SQVTM and CDR2 ANQGSEA come from the germline V gene. This CDR3 is built from 14 residues. Specified time point: pre-treatment sample, taken before nivolumab and TIL therapy. The libraries were made with immunoSEQ v3. Method: immunoSEQ multiplex PCR; TCRdb's copy keeps in-frame clones and lacks some. The sample includes roughly 60,000 clones, about nine tenths of them seen just once. The chain has TRBV29-1 and TRBJ1-3, with no clear D. The sequences come from blood, collected at baseline. The clonotype originates from a person aged 25 to 79 with non-small cell lung cancer. The chain's CDR3 is CSVERANSGNTIYF. The CDR3 region has the DNA TGCAGCGTTGAACGAGCTAACTCTGGAAACACCATATATTTT.